The 10 T cell receptor beta chains in this list originate from one sample, sequenced in a study of coeliac disease (dated by TCRdb to about 2022). To prepare the library, the immunoSEQ multiplex PCR assay was applied. Held by TCRdb, this immuneACCESS table contains in-frame sequences only and omits some clones. Under half of the omission traces to an unresolved V gene where checked; the cause of the rest is unknown. The sample profile shows about 4,000 clones; roughly 60% of them were found once. Clones ranked in the top ten supply under 6% of the sample. The sequenced sample was lymphocytes from the gut lamina propria. In light of the paper, this sample's cell subset or site label describes: lamina propria cell (LPC) fraction of small intestinal biopsy. The receptors derive from a man between 65 and 85 years old without celiac disease.

The J gene is TRBJ2-7, the V gene TRBV5-4; 8 nucleotides line up with TRBD1. The CDR3 spans 15 residues. Germline lookup yields CDR1 SGHNT and CDR2 YYREEE (reference sequence). V gave up 2 bases and J gave up 6 bases; unmatched junction bases: 10. CDR3 amino acids: CASSLSGTGSGEQYF. As DNA, the CDR3 is TGTGCCAGCAGCTTATCCGGGACAGGCAGCGGCGAGCAGTACTTC.

The V and J genes are TRBV5-1 and TRBJ1-2; D unclear. V gave up 2 bases and J gave up 4 bases, with 12 bases separating them. CDR1 is SGHRS and CDR2 is YFSETQ in the germline V gene. The CDR3 runs to 14 residues. CDR3 sequence reads: CASSLGYEGYGYTF. In nucleotides, the CDR3 is TGCGCCAGCAGCTTAGGGTACGAGGGCTATGGCTACACCTTC.

This clone was recorded only once. The chain couples TRBV5-1 to TRBJ2-2, with 7 nucleotides matching TRBD1. V shed 7 bases and J 6 bases; nucleotides not matched to a gene: 9. CDR3 size: 14 residues. Germline values: CDR1 SGHRS, CDR2 YFSETQ. CDR3 in DNA: TGCGCCAGCGGAAGTACGACAGGGTCCGGGGAGCTGTTTTTT. Translation: CASGSTTGSGELFF.

The chain uses TRBV7-2 and TRBJ2-3; TRBD2 is a possible D gene (5 bases). Deletions cut 5 bases from V and 0 bases from J, with 12 bases between. From germline, CDR1 is SGHTA and CDR2 FQGNSA. This CDR3 has 15 amino acids. The CDR3 DNA follows: TGTGCCAGCAGCCATGACTACCTCAGCACAGATACGCAGTATTTT. It codes for CASSHDYLSTDTQYF.

The chain is built from TRBV4-1 and TRBJ1-1; 7 bases match TRBD1. Germline V gives CDR1 MGHRA, CDR2 YSYEKL. The CDR3 extends over 15 amino acids. With 5 bases clipped from V and 0 bases from J, the junction kept 6 bases outside the gene matches. CDR3 nucleotides: TGCGCCAGCAGCGGGCACAGGGGCATGAACACTGAAGCTTTCTTT. It yields the protein CASSGHRGMNTEAFF.

This clone was seen more than once but under ten times. This sequence joins TRBV19 and TRBJ2-3, with a weak D call TRBD2 (6 bases). Germline CDR1 LNHDA, CDR2 SQIVND (reference sequence). Trimming took off 4 bases at V and 0 bases at J, with 11 bases between the two ends. The CDR3 has 15 amino acids. The CDR3 sequence: CASSSGGVSTDTQYF. The DNA for the CDR3 is TGTGCCAGTAGTAGTGGCGGGGTAAGCACAGATACGCAGTATTTT.

The chain joins TRBV4-2 to TRBJ2-3; 7 bases match TRBD2. V lost 1 base, J lost 2 bases, and 6 bases stayed unmatched. This CDR3 has 16 amino acids. The V gene's germline CDR1 is LGHNA and CDR2 YNFKEQ. DNA of the CDR3: TGTGCCAGCAGCCAAGCGACGGGGGACTACACAGATACGCAGTATTTT. It yields the protein CASSQATGDYTDTQYF.

This chain connects TRBV18 to TRBJ1-2, with no clear D. The CDR3 runs to 13 residues. Germline V gene sequence: CDR1 KGHSH, CDR2 LQKENI. Trimming shortened V by 3 bases and J by 8 bases, and 13 bases separated the two germline ends. In nucleotides, the CDR3 is TGTGCCAGCTCACCCACCTTCGGGGAGGGCTACACCTTC. The encoded protein is CASSPTFGEGYTF.

The sample holds a few counts of this clone. The rearrangement links TRBV28 to TRBJ1-2, with D unresolved. Germline V gene sequence: CDR1 MDHEN, CDR2 SYDVKM. This CDR3 contains 15 residues. The ends were cut back, 6 bases at V and 7 bases at J, with 21 bases in the middle. The DNA of the CDR3 is TGTGCCAGCAGCCTAGCGGGTGCGGGCTTTGGTGGCTACACCTTC. The encoded protein is CASSLAGAGFGGYTF.

The V and J genes are TRBV20-1 and TRBJ1-2; no definite D call. The CDR3 runs 11 residues. The germline V and J ends were trimmed by 6 bases and 5 bases, with 10 bases remaining between them. The germline gives CDR1 DFQATT, CDR2 SNEGSKA (reference sequence). CDR3 sequence (DNA): TGCAGTGCCACCGACACGTATGGCTACACCTTC. Translating it yields CSATDTYGYTF.